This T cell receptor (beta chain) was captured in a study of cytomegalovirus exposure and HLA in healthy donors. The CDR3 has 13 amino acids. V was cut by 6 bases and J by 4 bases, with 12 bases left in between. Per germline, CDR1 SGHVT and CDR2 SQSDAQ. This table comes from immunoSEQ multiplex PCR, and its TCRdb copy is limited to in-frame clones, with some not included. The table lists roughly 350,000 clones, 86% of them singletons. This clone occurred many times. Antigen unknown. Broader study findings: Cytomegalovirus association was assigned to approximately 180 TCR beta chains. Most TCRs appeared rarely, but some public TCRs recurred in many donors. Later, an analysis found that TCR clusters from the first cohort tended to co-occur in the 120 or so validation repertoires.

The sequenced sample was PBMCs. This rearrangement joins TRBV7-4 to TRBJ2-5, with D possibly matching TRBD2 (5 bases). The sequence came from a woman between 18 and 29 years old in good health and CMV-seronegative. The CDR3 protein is CASRTRSGETQYF. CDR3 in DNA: TGTGCCAGCAGGACAAGAAGCGGAGAGACCCAGTACTTC.